This entry lists 14 T cell receptor beta chains sequenced from one sample in a study of blood T cell repertoires in COVID-19. Some clones are missing from TCRdb's copy, which holds only in-frame ones; the method was immunoSEQ multiplex PCR. The sample lists hundreds of thousands of clones; around nine tenths were seen once. Sequencing input: PBMCs or T cells enriched from blood (not recorded which). The receptors come from a woman in her thirties or forties who had recovered from COVID-19.

The chain links TRBV21-1 to TRBJ2-7; the table's TRBD1 call for D was not verified on the DNA. TRBV21-1 is a recognized pseudogene. This CDR3 spans 18 amino acids. This CDR3 is CASRNPDREIRCPYEQYF. In DNA form, the CDR3 reads TGTGCCAGCCGAAACCCGGACAGGGAAATACGATGCCCCTACGAGCAGTACTTC.

The J gene is TRBJ2-2, the V gene TRBV5-1; a possible D gene is TRBD2 (6 bases). Germline V gene sequence: CDR1 SGHRS, CDR2 YFSETQ. The V and J ends lost 7 bases and 0 bases respectively, with 13 bases between them. The CDR3 has 15 residues. CDR3 nucleotides: TGCGCCAGCTCAGGGCCGGGGGCGAACACCGGGGAGCTGTTTTTT. The encoded protein is CASSGPGANTGELFF.

The genes are TRBV27 and TRBJ1-5; 8 nucleotides line up with TRBD1. Germline CDR1 reads MNHEY; CDR2 reads SMNVEV (reference sequence). CDR3 length: 14 residues. The ends lost 6 bases at V and 4 bases at J; junction bases unmatched: 5. CDR3 amino acids: CASSPRTGNQPQHF. The CDR3 nucleotides read TGTGCCAGCAGCCCTCGGACAGGGAATCAGCCCCAGCATTTT.

The genes are TRBV27 and TRBJ1-1, with TRBD1 as a possible D gene (5 bases). V shed 7 bases and J shed 6 bases, with 18 bases lying between them. The CDR3 is 14 residues long. Germline V gene data show CDR1 as MNHEY and CDR2 as SMNVEV (reference sequence). CDR3 nucleotide sequence: TGTGCCAGCATAAAGGCTAGGGGCGGCCCTGAAGCTTTCTTT. This translates into CASIKARGGPEAFF.

This chain connects TRBV28 to TRBJ2-7, with 9 bases lining up with TRBD1. Germline V gives CDR1 MDHEN, CDR2 SYDVKM. CDR3 length: 14 amino acids. V lost 6 bases, J lost 1 base, and 4 bases stayed unmatched. The DNA of the CDR3 is TGTGCCAGCAGGTCGACAGGGGGGTCCTACGAGCAGTACTTC. Translating it yields CASRSTGGSYEQYF.

The V gene is TRBV11-2, the J gene TRBJ1-6; 7 bases are shared with TRBD1. With 2 bases clipped from V and 8 bases from J, the junction kept 12 bases outside the gene matches. Germline lookup yields CDR1 SGHAT and CDR2 FQNNGV. The CDR3 has 17 residues. The CDR3 region is CASSLNWAGGSDSPLHF. In DNA, the CDR3 is TGTGCCAGCAGCTTAAATTGGGCAGGGGGATCGGATTCACCCCTCCACTTT.

The chain uses TRBV14 and TRBJ2-2; D gene uncertain. V shed 2 bases and J shed 4 bases, with 5 bases lying between them. The CDR3 has 13 amino acids. The germline V gene has CDR1 SGHDN and CDR2 FVKESK. The CDR3 DNA reads as TGTGCCAGCAGCCAATCGAGCACCGGGGAGCTGTTTTTT. This encodes CASSQSSTGELFF.

The chain joins TRBV10-3 to TRBJ1-1; D is uncertain. The V gene lost 0 bases and the J gene lost 2 bases, with 13 bases spanning the gap. Germline CDR1 and CDR2: ENHRY and SYGVKD. The CDR3 has 16 residues. The chain's CDR3 is CAISESLHRGNTEAFF. The CDR3 DNA is TGTGCCATCAGTGAGTCGCTCCATCGGGGAAACACTGAAGCTTTCTTT.

The chain couples TRBV7-2 to TRBJ1-5; D is perhaps TRBD1 (5 bases). Trimming removed 5 bases at V and 3 bases at J, with 14 bases between. Looked up from germline, CDR1 is SGHTA and CDR2 is FQGNSA. This CDR3 contains 15 residues. DNA for the CDR3: TGTGCCAGCAGCCCGGTAGGCAGGGCCAATCAGCCCCAGCATTTT. Protein: CASSPVGRANQPQHF.

This chain uses TRBV2 with TRBJ2-1, with 13 bases lining up with TRBD2. Losses at the gene ends were 3 bases for V and 4 bases for J; bases not matched to a gene: 0. Per the germline V gene, CDR1 is SNHLY and CDR2 is FYNNEI. CDR3 length equals 15 residues. CDR3 loop: CASSEGLAGYNEQFF. DNA of the CDR3: TGTGCCAGCAGTGAGGGACTAGCGGGGTACAATGAGCAGTTCTTC.

The chain couples TRBV21-1 to TRBJ2-4; whether TRBD1, the table's D call, matches the DNA was not checked. TRBV21-1 is a pseudogene segment. The CDR3 has 14 amino acids. CDR3 sequence reads: CASGGTLAKNIQYF. The CDR3 DNA reads as TGTGCCAGCGGGGGCACCTTAGCCAAAAACATTCAGTACTTC.

This sequence joins TRBV7-2 and TRBJ1-5; TRBD1 matches 9 bases. The CDR3 contains 14 residues. CDR1 SGHTA and CDR2 FQGNSA come from the germline V gene. V was clipped by 4 bases and J by 6 bases; unmatched bases: 4. The CDR3 spells CASSSGQGFQPQHF. The CDR3 coding sequence is TGTGCCAGCAGCTCAGGACAGGGGTTTCAGCCCCAGCATTTT.

J is TRBJ2-1 and V is TRBV24-1; TRBD2 might be the D (5 bases). V was shortened by 11 bases and J by 4 bases, with 20 bases between the two germline ends. CDR3 length equals 15 residues. Germline V gene data show CDR1 as KGHDR and CDR2 as SFDVKD. The DNA for the CDR3 is TGTGCCATGGACTGGCCGGATTTCGATTACAATGAGCAGTTCTTC. Protein: CAMDWPDFDYNEQFF.

J is TRBJ2-7 and V is TRBV27; D perhaps matches TRBD1 (5 bases). V was shortened by 4 bases and J by 0 bases, with 7 bases between the two germline ends. Germline values: CDR1 MNHEY, CDR2 SMNVEV (reference sequence). The CDR3 length is 13 residues. In DNA form, the CDR3 reads TGTGCCAGCAGTTGGGGCTACTCCTACGAGCAGTACTTC. Its protein is CASSWGYSYEQYF.